The 10 T cell receptor beta chains given below trace back to one sample, sequenced in a study of T cells in Graves' hyperthyroidism and ophthalmopathy. The TCR beta CDR3 regions underwent amplification using RNA transcripts as the source. TCR CDR3 underwent first-round RT-PCR with the HTBI primer set. One entry per CDR3 protein results from TCRdb running MiXCR on the multiplex PCR reads. The sample has hundreds of thousands of distinct CDR3 sequences; roughly 16% are singletons. Input material: blood. The receptors were gathered from a woman in her thirties or forties with Graves' ophthalmopathy.

This clonotype has ten or more counts. The J gene is TRBJ1-4, the V gene TRBV11-2; no firm D call. This CDR3 contains 16 residues. Germline CDR1 is SGHAT and CDR2 is FQNNGV. V was pared by 3 bases and J by 2 bases, with 13 bases between. CDR3 protein: CASSFGRILTNEKLFF. Here the CDR3 DNA reads TGTGCCAGCAGCTTCGGACGGATACTGACTAATGAAAAACTGTTTTTT. Full variable domain (remainder filled in from reference TRBV11-2 and TRBJ1-4): EAGVAQSPRYKIIEKRQSVAFWCNPISGHATLYWYQQILGQGPKLLIQFQNNGVVDDSQLPKDRFSAERLKGVDSTLKIQPAKLEDSAVYLCASSFGRILTNEKLFFGSGTQLSVL.

This clonotype was seen a handful of times. The chain has TRBV30 and TRBJ2-5, with D perhaps matching TRBD1 or TRBD2 (5 bases each). Trimming left V 5 bases short and J 2 bases short, with 21 bases between. Germline V lookup: CDR1 GTSNPN, CDR2 SVGIG (reference sequence). The CDR3 runs to 16 residues. For the CDR3, the DNA is TGTGCCTGGGGGGACCGCCAGACATATATACAAGAGACCCAGTACTTC. This codes for CAWGDRQTYIQETQYF.

Remarks on this clonotype: A much larger clone lies one base from this, so it may be a read error. The CDR3, as DNA: TGTGCCAGCAGCCAACAGGGGTCCTACAATGAGCAGTTCTTC. This sequence encodes CASSQQGSYNEQFF. The chain carries TRBV13 and TRBJ2-1; 7 positions match TRBD1. The V and J ends lost 5 bases and 1 base, in that order; junction bases with no gene match: 2. The V gene's germline CDR1 is PRHDT and CDR2 FYEKMQ (reference sequence). The CDR3 spans 14 residues.

This clonotype appeared many times. The chain recombines TRBV18 with TRBJ2-7; D unresolved. From germline, CDR1 is KGHSH and CDR2 LQKENI. Trimming left V 3 bases short and J 0 bases short, with 6 bases between. The length of the CDR3 is 13 residues. CDR3 nucleotide sequence: TGTGCCAGCTCACCGGCCGACTCCTACGAGCAGTACTTC. Translated: CASSPADSYEQYF.

This clonotype was counted only a few times. The V call is TRBV4-1, the J call TRBJ1-1, with TRBD1 as a possible D gene (5 bases). Germline CDR1 is MGHRA and CDR2 is YSYEKL. Trimming took 1 base from V and 5 from J, leaving 8 bases between them. This CDR3 region has 13 residues. CDR3 sequence reads: CASSQGGLTEAFF. The CDR3 nucleotides are TGCGCCAGCAGCCAAGGGGGACTTACTGAAGCTTTCTTT.

This chain joins TRBV30 and TRBJ1-3, with 9 bases fitting TRBD1. From germline, CDR1 is GTSNPN and CDR2 SVGIG (reference sequence). Losses at the gene ends were 0 bases for V and 0 bases for J; bases not matched to a gene: 0. CDR3 length: 15 residues. CDR3 residues: CAWSVDRGSGNTIYF. DNA of the CDR3: TGTGCCTGGAGTGTGGACAGGGGCTCTGGAAACACCATATATTTT.

The table lists this clonotype with many counts. V and J are TRBV4-2 and TRBJ2-5; TRBD1 is a possible D gene (6 bases). Trimming cost V 0 bases and J 2 bases, with 7 bases left between them. CDR3 length: 14 residues. CDR1 LGHNA and CDR2 YNFKEQ come from the germline V gene. The CDR3 here is CASSQDGQQETQYF. The CDR3, as DNA: TGTGCCAGCAGCCAAGATGGACAGCAAGAGACCCAGTACTTC.

This clonotype has ten or more counts. This chain connects TRBV28 to TRBJ2-7; 12 bases are a match to TRBD2. CDR1 MDHEN and CDR2 SYDVKM come from the germline V gene. The V and J ends lost 5 bases and 3 bases, in that order; junction bases with no gene match: 14. This CDR3 region has 18 residues. The CDR3 region is CASSTLAGGGPRDYEQYF. The CDR3, as DNA: TGTGCCAGCAGTACACTAGCGGGAGGAGGTCCCAGGGACTACGAGCAGTACTTC.

The chain is built from TRBV20-1 and TRBJ2-3; 8 nucleotides line up with TRBD2. V shed 4 bases, J shed 4 bases, and the junction held 10 bases outside the gene matches. CDR1 and CDR2 (germline): DFQATT, SNEGSKA (reference sequence). The CDR3 totals 15 residues. DNA of the CDR3: TGCAGTGCTACTAAGACTAGCGAAGTTTCAGATACGCAGTATTTT. Protein: CSATKTSEVSDTQYF.

This clonotype was counted only a few times. J is TRBJ1-2 and V is TRBV6-6, with 7 bases aligning to TRBD1. This CDR3 is built from 15 residues. Germline lookup yields CDR1 MNHNY and CDR2 SVGAGI (reference sequence). V was pared by 0 bases and J by 5 bases, with 6 bases of the junction left unmatched. CDR3 nucleotides: TGTGCCAGCAGTTACTCGACAGGGTCTACTTATGGCTACACCTTC. This codes for CASSYSTGSTYGYTF.